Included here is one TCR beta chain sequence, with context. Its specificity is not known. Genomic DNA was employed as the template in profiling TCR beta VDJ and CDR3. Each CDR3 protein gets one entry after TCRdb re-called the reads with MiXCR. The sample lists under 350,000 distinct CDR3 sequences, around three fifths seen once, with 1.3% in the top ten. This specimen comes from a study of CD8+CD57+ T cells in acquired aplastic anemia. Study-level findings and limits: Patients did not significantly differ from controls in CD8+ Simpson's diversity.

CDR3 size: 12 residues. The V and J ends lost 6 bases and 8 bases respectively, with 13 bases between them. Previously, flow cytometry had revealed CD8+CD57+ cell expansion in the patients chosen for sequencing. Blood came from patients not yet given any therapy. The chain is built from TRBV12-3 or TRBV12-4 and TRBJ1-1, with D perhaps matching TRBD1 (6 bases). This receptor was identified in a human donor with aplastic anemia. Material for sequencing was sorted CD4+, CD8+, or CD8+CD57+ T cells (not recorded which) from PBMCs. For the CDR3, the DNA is TGTGCCAGCAGCCTGGGACAAATAGAAGCTTTCTTT. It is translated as CASSLGQIEAFF.